This T cell receptor beta chain is drawn from a study of OX40 agonist ivuxolimab in advanced cancers. As for the study in general: All patients had ivuxolimab intravenously every 2 weeks at 0.01 to 10 mg/kg.

Trimming took off 6 bases at V and 5 bases at J, with 7 bases between the two ends. Germline CDR1 LNHDA, CDR2 SQIVND (reference sequence). The CDR3 spans 12 residues. Some clones are missing from TCRdb's copy, which holds only in-frame ones; the method was immunoSEQ multiplex PCR. The top ten hold about 0.82% of the sample, which has some 58,000 clones, less than 90% seen once. The sample in question was CD4+ or CD8+ T cells sorted from blood, obtained in a trial of the OX40 agonist ivuxolimab. The chain uses TRBV19 and TRBJ2-2, with D unclear. The source of this sequence is an adult with an advanced solid tumor such as melanoma, head and neck, liver or kidney cancer. The CDR3 loop reads CASRLRTGELFF. CDR3 nucleotide sequence: TGTGCCAGTAGATTAAGGACCGGGGAGCTGTTTTTT.